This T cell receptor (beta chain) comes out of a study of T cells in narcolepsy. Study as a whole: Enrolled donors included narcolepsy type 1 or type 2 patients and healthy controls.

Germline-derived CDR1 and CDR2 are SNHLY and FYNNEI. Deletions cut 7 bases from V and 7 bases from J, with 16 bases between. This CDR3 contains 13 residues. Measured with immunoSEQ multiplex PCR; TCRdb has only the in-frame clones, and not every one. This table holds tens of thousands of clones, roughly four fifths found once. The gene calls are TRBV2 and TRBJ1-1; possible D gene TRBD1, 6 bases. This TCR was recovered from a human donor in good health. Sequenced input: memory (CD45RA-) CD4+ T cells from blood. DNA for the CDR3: TGTGCCAGCAAAAAGACAGGAAACTTTGAAGCTTTCTTT. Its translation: CASKKTGNFEAFF.